This TCR beta chain was sequenced for a study of cytomegalovirus exposure and HLA in healthy donors. Whole-study findings and limits: The TCR clusters that emerged in the first cohort tended, a later analysis found, to co-occur in the 110 or so validation repertoires. Cytomegalovirus association was assigned to approximately 160 TCR beta chains.

Method: immunoSEQ multiplex PCR; TCRdb's copy keeps in-frame clones and lacks some. The profile shows 150,000 to 200,000 clones, around 84% of them singletons. Germline values: CDR1 GTSNPN, CDR2 SVGIG (reference sequence). This CDR3 comprises 16 residues. On this clone itself: Antigen: not known. The junction shows a germline mismatch at one end, possibly a read error.

This sequence joins TRBV30 and TRBJ2-2, with 7 bases fitting TRBD2. The receptor was isolated from a man aged 18 to 35 in good health and CMV-seropositive. Sequenced material: PBMCs. The CDR3 sequence is CAWSVGMGTNIGELFF. CDR3 bases: TGTGCCTGGAGTGTAGGTATGGGGACTAACATCGGGGAGCTGTTTTTT.